Presented here are 3 T cell receptor beta chains from one specimen sequenced in a study of neurological immune-mediated disorders. TCRdb reprocessed the 5' RACE reads with MiXCR, giving one entry per CDR3 protein. This sample yields over 45,000 distinct CDR3 sequences, of which 3.5% to 4% are seen a single time; roughly 2% belongs to the top ten. The sample consisted of CD4+ T cells from blood. The receptors were gathered from a woman in her 40s with multiple sclerosis.

This clonotype counts as medium-sized. This rearrangement joins TRBV29-1 to TRBJ1-1; tentatively, D is TRBD1 (6 bases). Deletions cut 7 bases from V and 2 bases from J, with 11 bases between. This CDR3 has 12 residues. Germline V gives CDR1 SQVTM, CDR2 ANQGSEA. The CDR3 nucleotides read TGCAGCGCGTTAGGGGGTAACACTGAAGCTTTCTTT. Translating gives CSALGGNTEAFF.

This clonotype occurred many times. The chain recombines TRBV5-1 with TRBJ2-3; D not resolved. The CDR3 is 15 residues long. Germline CDR1 SGHRS, CDR2 YFSETQ. Trimming stripped 4 bases from V and 0 bases from J, with 12 bases between. The CDR3 bases are TGCGCCAGCAGCCGAGACACCAAGAGCACAGATACGCAGTATTTT. The encoded protein is CASSRDTKSTDTQYF.

This clonotype occurred many times. The chain has TRBV7-9 and TRBJ2-7; no clear D. Germline lookup yields CDR1 SEHNR and CDR2 FQNEAQ (reference sequence). The V end was cut by 2 bases, the J end by 3 bases, with 5 bases between. This CDR3 is 12 amino acids long. CDR3 bases: TGTGCCAGCAGCTTAACAAACTACGAGCAGTACTTC. This codes for CASSLTNYEQYF.